The sequence of this T cell receptor beta chain was determined in a study of T cells after posttransplantation cyclophosphamide. This CDR3 comprises 13 residues. The germline V gene encodes CDR1 LNHDA and CDR2 SQIVND (reference sequence). V was pared by 1 base and J by 7 bases, with 10 bases between. Data came from immunoSEQ multiplex PCR; TCRdb stores just in-frame clones and leaves some out. The data show about 37,000 clones, with none appearing a single time. This clone was seen ten or more times. The clonotype comes from a man aged 25-45 years in good health and a related stem cell transplant donor. The V and J genes are TRBV19 and TRBJ1-2; tentative D call: TRBD1 (5 bases). The sample consisted of PBMCs. The CDR3: CASSIGQRGGYTF. The CDR3 DNA reads as TGTGCCAGTAGTATAGGGCAAAGGGGTGGCTACACCTTC. Using reference TRBV19 and TRBJ1-2 for the parts outside the CDR3, the full variable domain is DGGITQSPKYLFRKEGQNVTLSCEQNLNHDAMYWYRQDPGQGLRLIYYSQIVNDFQKGDIAEGYSVSREKKESFPLTVTSAQKNPTAFYLCASSIGQRGGYTFGSGTRLTVV.